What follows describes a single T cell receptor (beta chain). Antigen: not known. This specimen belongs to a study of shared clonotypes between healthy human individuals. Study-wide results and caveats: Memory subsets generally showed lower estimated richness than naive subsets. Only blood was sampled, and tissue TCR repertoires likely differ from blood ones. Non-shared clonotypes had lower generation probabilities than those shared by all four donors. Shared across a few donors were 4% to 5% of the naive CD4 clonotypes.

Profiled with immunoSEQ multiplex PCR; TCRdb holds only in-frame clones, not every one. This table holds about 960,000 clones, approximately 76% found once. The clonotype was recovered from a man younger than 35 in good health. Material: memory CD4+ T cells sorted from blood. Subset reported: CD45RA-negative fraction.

CDR3 sequence: CASSLEGLDWETQYF. The CDR3 DNA follows: TGCGCCAGCAGCTTGGAAGGTCTGGACTGGGAGACCCAGTACTTC. This chain joins TRBV5-1 and TRBJ2-5, with TRBD2 as a possible D gene (5 bases). Germline V gene data show CDR1 as SGHRS and CDR2 as YFSETQ. The CDR3 runs 15 residues. Between the trimmed V and J ends, which lost 0 bases and 5 bases, there was a span of 14 bases.